Below are 7 T cell receptor beta chains sequenced from a single sample in a study of cytomegalovirus exposure and HLA in healthy donors. 13 Jbeta primers and 60 Vbeta primers were used for the PCR. Assay used: immunoSEQ multiplex PCR; TCRdb lists only in-frame clones, some missing. This table has 150,000 or so clones, over 75% appearing once. What was sequenced was PBMCs. The receptor source for this set is a woman aged 25 to 39 in good health and CMV-seronegative.

The rearrangement joins TRBV19 to TRBJ2-3; D might be TRBD1 (6 bases). Trimming stripped 5 bases from V and 3 bases from J, with 15 bases between. Per the germline V gene, CDR1 is LNHDA and CDR2 is SQIVND (reference sequence). The CDR3 has 15 amino acids. The CDR3: CASSPARQGTDTQYF. In DNA, the CDR3 is TGTGCCAGTAGTCCGGCCCGTCAGGGGACAGATACGCAGTATTTT. Filled out from reference TRBV19 and TRBJ2-3, the complete variable domain reads DGGITQSPKYLFRKEGQNVTLSCEQNLNHDAMYWYRQDPGQGLRLIYYSQIVNDFQKGDIAEGYSVSREKKESFPLTVTSAQKNPTAFYLCASSPARQGTDTQYFGPGTRLTVL.

This rearrangement joins TRBV4-1 to TRBJ2-3; D is ambiguous. The germline V gene has CDR1 MGHRA and CDR2 YSYEKL. Trimming left V 2 bases short and J 3 bases short, with 12 bases between. This CDR3 has 15 residues. The DNA of the CDR3 is TGCGCCAGCAGCCAAAGTTTAGTGGTAACAGATACGCAGTATTTT. This codes for CASSQSLVVTDTQYF.

This clone appeared a single time. The chain carries TRBV9 and TRBJ2-7; 9 bases agree with TRBD1. The length of the CDR3 is 15 residues. V lost 4 bases, J lost 4 bases, and 9 bases stayed unmatched. Germline V gene sequence: CDR1 SGDLS, CDR2 YYNGEE. The CDR3 spells CASSPGQGVLYEQYF. The CDR3 DNA is TGTGCCAGCAGCCCGGGACAGGGAGTATTATACGAGCAGTACTTC.

The chain couples TRBV19 to TRBJ1-2; 7 bases fit TRBD1. Germline loops: CDR1 LNHDA, CDR2 SQIVND (reference sequence). The J segment lost 8 bases and the V segment lost 7 bases, leaving 7 bases of the junction unmatched. The CDR3 length is 12 residues. As DNA, the CDR3 is TGTGCCAGTAAGGAGGGGGCGCAGGGCTACACCTTC. Residues: CASKEGAQGYTF.

The V and J genes are TRBV6-4 and TRBJ1-5, with 11 bases matching TRBD1. CDR3 size: 15 residues. Trimming at V came to 4 bases and at J to 9 bases, leaving 8 bases not matched to a gene. The V gene's germline CDR1 is MRHNA and CDR2 SNTAGT. The CDR3 spells CASSAPDRGQRPQHF. The CDR3 DNA follows: TGTGCCAGCAGTGCCCCGGACAGGGGGCAAAGGCCCCAGCATTTT.

This clone was recorded only once. The chain links TRBV6-6 to TRBJ2-2; 10 bases agree with TRBD2. The CDR3 spans 16 residues. V lost 4 bases, J lost 6 bases, and 8 bases stayed unmatched. CDR1 is MNHNY, CDR2 SVGAGI, per germline (reference sequence). The CDR3 bases are TGTGCCAGCAGTTTCTACAGCGGGGGGGCCCCCGGGGAGCTGTTTTTT. Amino acids: CASSFYSGGAPGELFF.

Here the CDR3 reads CASSIKAGNEQFF. As DNA, the CDR3 is TGTGCCAGTAGTATCAAGGCGGGCAATGAGCAGTTCTTC. The chain couples TRBV19 to TRBJ2-1; TRBD2 is a possible D gene (5 bases). The V gene lost 3 bases and the J gene lost 6 bases, with 9 bases spanning the gap. Germline CDR1 reads LNHDA; CDR2 reads SQIVND (reference sequence). This CDR3 has 13 residues.